Below are 31 T cell receptor beta chains sequenced from a single sample in a study of blood T cells in healthy people across ages. The second PCR ran roughly 7 to 12 cycles with a sample-barcoded 5' primer and J-beta primers. MiXCR, applied by TCRdb to the 5' RACE reads, yields one record per CDR3 protein. The sample holds more than 650,000 distinct CDR3 sequences, approximately 22% seen once. The specimen sequenced was blood. The receptors were sampled from a man between 65 and 85 years old in good health.

This clonotype turned up a few times. J is TRBJ1-5 and V is TRBV19; D is ambiguous. Trimming pared 1 base from V and 5 bases from J, leaving 9 bases between. Germline CDR1 reads LNHDA; CDR2 reads SQIVND (reference sequence). The CDR3 consists of 14 residues. This CDR3 is CASSIAETDQPQHF. The CDR3, as DNA: TGTGCCAGTAGTATAGCCGAGACTGATCAGCCCCAGCATTTT. Full variable domain (remainder filled in from reference TRBV19 and TRBJ1-5): DGGITQSPKYLFRKEGQNVTLSCEQNLNHDAMYWYRQDPGQGLRLIYYSQIVNDFQKGDIAEGYSVSREKKESFPLTVTSAQKNPTAFYLCASSIAETDQPQHFGDGTRLSIL.

The chain is built from TRBV12-5 and TRBJ2-3; 8 bases fit TRBD1. Per the germline V gene, CDR1 is LGHNT and CDR2 is FRNRAP. With 7 bases clipped from V and 1 base from J, the junction kept 10 bases outside the gene matches. The CDR3 is made up of 16 amino acids. Here the CDR3 reads CASAKGQGEGTDTQYF. In DNA form, the CDR3 reads TGTGCTAGTGCCAAAGGACAGGGCGAGGGCACAGATACGCAGTATTTT.

The chain is built from TRBV14 and TRBJ2-1; 12 positions match TRBD2. Germline V lookup: CDR1 SGHDN, CDR2 FVKESK. The CDR3 runs 17 residues. V trimming: 0 bases; J trimming: 2 bases; junction bases outside the gene matches: 2. This CDR3 reads CASSQDPSGGAYNEQFF. The CDR3 coding sequence is TGTGCCAGCAGCCAAGATCCTAGCGGGGGGGCCTACAATGAGCAGTTCTTC.

This clonotype was seen more than once but under ten times. The gene calls are TRBV5-1 and TRBJ1-4, with 11 nucleotides matching TRBD1. Trimming cost V 2 bases and J 5 bases; bases outside gene matches: 2. Germline V CDR1 and CDR2: SGHRS, YFSETQ. The length of the CDR3 is 15 residues. CDR3 sequence (DNA): TGCGCCAGCAGCTTCTGGACAGGGGGCAATGAAAAACTGTTTTTT. Its translation is CASSFWTGGNEKLFF.

This clonotype was picked up many times. This chain uses TRBV7-6 with TRBJ2-1; 13 nucleotides agree with TRBD2. CDR3 length: 17 amino acids. The V gene's germline CDR1 is SGHVS and CDR2 FNYEAQ. After removal of 4 bases from V and 5 bases from J, the junction contained 8 bases not matched to a gene. The CDR3: CASSSSGLAGAHNEQFF. CDR3 bases: TGTGCCAGCAGCTCCTCCGGACTAGCGGGGGCCCACAATGAGCAGTTCTTC.

At least ten counts were recorded for this clonotype. The chain couples TRBV7-9 to TRBJ1-1, with D possibly being TRBD1 (6 bases). In germline, CDR1 is SEHNR, CDR2 FQNEAQ (reference sequence). The V end lost 5 bases, the J end lost 4 bases, and 11 bases lay between the germline ends. The CDR3 totals 13 residues. The CDR3 is CASSQGGSTEAFF. As DNA, the CDR3 is TGTGCCAGCAGCCAAGGGGGTTCCACTGAAGCTTTCTTT.

A few counts support this clonotype. At one of its ends the junction is not consistent with the germline gene, which may arise from a read error. The chain carries TRBV12-3 or TRBV12-4 and TRBJ2-5; possible D gene TRBD1, 6 bases. This CDR3 contains 16 residues. The CDR3 region is CASGLMPRLGGETQYF. CDR3 coding DNA: TGTGCCAGCGGTTTAATGCCCCGTTTAGGGGGAGAGACCCAGTACTTC.

The V and J genes are TRBV7-9 and TRBJ1-5; D unresolved. The CDR3 covers 17 residues. Trimming pared 5 bases from V and 1 base from J, leaving 18 bases between. CDR1 is SEHNR and CDR2 is FQNEAQ in the germline V gene (reference sequence). The CDR3 bases are TGTGCCAGCAGCGATAGCCTTGAAATGACAAGCAATCAGCCCCAGCATTTT. Protein: CASSDSLEMTSNQPQHF.

The CDR3 loop reads CASSLGARTETQYF. In nucleotides, the CDR3 is TGTGCCAGCAGCTTAGGGGCCAGGACGGAGACCCAGTACTTC. The gene calls are TRBV7-2 and TRBJ2-1; D is ambiguous. The better agreement between TRBJ2-5 and the DNA end casts doubt on the J call. This CDR3 region has 14 residues. Germline CDR1 is SGHTA and CDR2 is FQGNSA.

This clonotype was seen a few times. The rearrangement joins TRBV12-3 or TRBV12-4 to TRBJ2-4; maybe TRBD1 (6 bases). This CDR3 has 18 residues. Trimming shortened V by 4 bases and J by 1 base, and 20 bases separated the two germline ends. CDR3 nucleotides: TGTGCCAGCAGTTCCCTCATTACAGGGAATCCTGCCAAAAACATTCAGTACTTC. Its protein is CASSSLITGNPAKNIQYF.

This clonotype appeared a few times. The chain links TRBV5-1 to TRBJ2-4; 7 nucleotides line up with TRBD2. This CDR3 is built from 15 residues. CDR1 and CDR2 (germline): SGHRS, YFSETQ. V gave up 4 bases and J gave up 1 base; unmatched junction bases: 5. CDR3 nucleotide sequence: TGCGCCAGCAGCCCAGGACTAGTGGCCAAAAACATTCAGTACTTC. It translates to CASSPGLVAKNIQYF.

The table lists this clonotype with a few counts. The chain uses TRBV15 and TRBJ1-4; D gene uncertain. With 3 bases removed from V and 0 bases from J, the gap between germline ends came to 8 bases. CDR1 and CDR2 (germline): LNHNV, YYDKDF (reference sequence). The CDR3 extends over 15 amino acids. CDR3 coding DNA: TGTGCCACCAGCAGGCACGTTGCAACTAATGAAAAACTGTTTTTT. Residues: CATSRHVATNEKLFF.

The chain employs TRBV12-3 or TRBV12-4 and TRBJ2-3, with 7 bases that match TRBD2. After removal of 11 bases from V and 15 bases from J, the junction contained 23 bases not matched to a gene. The CDR3 loop spans 14 amino acids. The CDR3 DNA sequence: TGTGCCGCGGGGAGCGGGGAGGGCGCAGATATGGAATATTTT. As protein: CAAGSGEGADMEYF.

This clonotype was seen a handful of times. The V call is TRBV5-1, the J call TRBJ2-3; weak D call: TRBD2 (6 bases). Trimming removed 0 bases at V and 2 bases at J, with 13 bases between. Germline assignment: CDR1 SGHRS and CDR2 YFSETQ. This CDR3 is built from 16 residues. CDR3 in DNA: TGCGCCAGCAGCTTGGCGGGACTCGGGGCCACAGATACGCAGTATTTT. Its translation is CASSLAGLGATDTQYF.

The rearrangement joins TRBV7-3 to TRBJ2-1; 9 positions agree with TRBD1. The CDR3 consists of 17 residues. J gave up 7 bases and V 4 bases, and 14 bases lay outside the gene matches. The germline gives CDR1 SGHTA, CDR2 FQGTGA. The DNA of the CDR3 is TGTGCCAGCAGCTCGCAAGGCGGGACAGGGAGGTCGAATGAGCAGTTCTTC. The encoded protein is CASSSQGGTGRSNEQFF.

Worth noting for this clonotype: One end of the junction does not line up with germline, which may come from a read error. The chain joins TRBV6-6 to TRBJ2-3, with 8 bases identical to TRBD1. The CDR3 is 15 residues long. CDR1 is MNHNY, CDR2 SVGAGI, per germline (reference sequence). The CDR3 nucleotides are TGTCCCAGCAGTTACGCGGACAGGGCCACAGATACGCAGTATTTT. Its protein is CPSSYADRATDTQYF.

The J gene is TRBJ1-1, the V gene TRBV5-1; D possibly corresponds to TRBD1 (5 bases). V lost 4 bases to trimming and J lost 7 bases, with 14 bases between them. The germline V gene encodes CDR1 SGHRS and CDR2 YFSETQ. This CDR3 is built from 13 residues. The CDR3 DNA is TGCGCCAGCAGCCCCGGGGCCAACGGTGAAGCTTTCTTT. This gives the protein CASSPGANGEAFF.

This clonotype has just a few counts. The rearrangement links TRBV20-1 to TRBJ2-7; 10 bases fit TRBD2. The J call may be faulty, since TRBJ2-1 better matches the DNA end. The germline CDR1 and CDR2 sequences are DFQATT and SNEGSKA (reference sequence). CDR3 length: 15 amino acids. Written as DNA, the CDR3 is TGCAGTGCTAGAGAGAGCGGGGGGGTTTACAATGAGCAGTTCTTC. It yields the protein CSARESGGVYNEQFF.

The V gene is TRBV14, the J gene TRBJ1-6; D remains ambiguous. Per the germline V gene, CDR1 is SGHDN and CDR2 is FVKESK. Trimming pared 1 base from V and 4 bases from J, leaving 8 bases between. The CDR3 sequence is 15 residues long. The CDR3 coding sequence is TGTGCCAGCAGCCAAGCTGGGAAGTATAATTCACCCCTCCACTTT. Encoded protein: CASSQAGKYNSPLHF. The full variable domain, its missing parts supplied by reference TRBV14 and TRBJ1-6, is EAGVTQFPSHSVIEKGQTVTLRCDPISGHDNLYWYRRVMGKEIKFLLHFVKESKQDESGMPNNRFLAERTGGTYSTLKVQPAELEDSGVYFCASSQAGKYNSPLHFGNGTRLTVT.

This chain uses TRBV14 with TRBJ1-2, with TRBD1 identical over 8 bases. CDR1 SGHDN and CDR2 FVKESK come from the germline V gene. The CDR3 has 14 amino acids. Trimming at V came to 1 base and at J to 6 bases, leaving 4 bases not matched to a gene. The CDR3 is CASSQGRTGNGYTF. The CDR3, as DNA: TGTGCCAGCAGCCAAGGTCGGACAGGGAATGGCTACACCTTC.

The V and J genes are TRBV7-8 and TRBJ2-5, with D tentatively TRBD1 or TRBD2 (5 bases each). The CDR3 covers 15 residues. Between the trimmed V and J ends, which lost 4 bases and 3 bases, there was a span of 15 bases. CDR1 is SGHVS, CDR2 FQNEAQ, per germline. The CDR3 DNA follows: TGTGCCAGCAGCTCAAGCCCCGGGACGGAAGAGACCCAGTACTTC. Translating it yields CASSSSPGTEETQYF.

The chain links TRBV6-5 to TRBJ1-6; weak D call: TRBD1 (6 bases). Germline V gene lookup returns CDR1 MNHEY and CDR2 SVGAGI. This CDR3 is 19 amino acids long. Trimming removed 0 bases from V and 0 bases from J, with 15 bases in between. The CDR3 DNA reads as TGTGCCAGCAGTTACTCGTCCCAGGGGCTGAGCTCCTATAATTCACCCCTCCACTTT. It codes for CASSYSSQGLSSYNSPLHF.

This clonotype came up many times. CDR3 sequence: CASSDGSAGSYGYTF. For the CDR3, the DNA is TGTGCCAGCAGTGATGGCTCGGCGGGTTCCTATGGCTACACCTTC. The J gene is TRBJ1-2, the V gene TRBV6-5; no definite D call. The V end lost 5 bases, the J end lost 4 bases, and 17 bases lay between the germline ends. The CDR3 has 15 amino acids. Germline V lookup: CDR1 MNHEY, CDR2 SVGAGI.

This CDR3 is CASSIGQNTEAFF. The CDR3 region has the DNA TGCGCCAGCAGTATCGGACAGAACACTGAAGCTTTCTTT. The chain recombines TRBV5-1 with TRBJ1-1; D may be TRBD1 (5 bases). Deletions cut 5 bases from V and 1 base from J, with 9 bases between. CDR1 is SGHRS, CDR2 YFSETQ, per germline. This CDR3 spans 13 amino acids.

This clonotype was counted many times. V is TRBV20-1 and J is TRBJ2-5; 13 bases match TRBD2. Gene TRBJ2-1 matches the end of the DNA better, so the J call may be wrong. CDR1 is DFQATT, CDR2 SNEGSKA, per germline (reference sequence). CDR3 length equals 14 residues. The CDR3 sequence is CSARLPGLAGEQFF. The CDR3 DNA reads as TGCAGTGCTAGACTTCCGGGACTAGCGGGAGAGCAGTTCTTC.

This chain connects TRBV18 to TRBJ1-4; D remains unclear. CDR1 and CDR2 (germline): KGHSH, LQKENI. Trimming took off 2 bases at V and 4 bases at J, with 8 bases between the two ends. The CDR3 covers 14 residues. Here the CDR3 DNA reads TGTGCCAGCTCACCAAGGGTGAATAATGAAAAACTGTTTTTT. Its translation is CASSPRVNNEKLFF.

The chain employs TRBV6-5 and TRBJ1-3; D gene ambiguous. CDR1 and CDR2 from the germline V gene are MNHEY and SVGAGI. Deletions cut 6 bases from V and 7 bases from J, with 13 bases between. CDR3 length: 13 amino acids. The CDR3 loop is CASSPYWGNTIYF. CDR3 coding DNA: TGTGCCAGCAGCCCCTATTGGGGTAACACCATATATTTT.

This clonotype was seen more than once but under ten times. This CDR3 reads CASSRTEYTYEQYF. CDR3 in DNA: TGTGCCAGCAGCCGGACCGAATACACCTACGAGCAGTACTTC. The chain carries TRBV6-5 and TRBJ2-5; D remains unclear. TRBJ2-7 explains the end of the DNA better; the J call may be wrong. The CDR3 is 14 amino acids. Germline-derived CDR1 and CDR2 are MNHEY and SVGAGI.

This clonotype was recorded a few times. V is TRBV12-3 or TRBV12-4 and J is TRBJ2-7; 10 nucleotides line up with TRBD1. The J call may be incorrect, as the DNA end agrees better with TRBJ2-1. The CDR3 spans 14 residues. The CDR3 reads CASSGGQGRYEQFF. As DNA, the CDR3 is TGTGCCAGCAGTGGGGGACAGGGGAGATATGAGCAGTTCTTC.

This clonotype was counted once. The chain recombines TRBV29-1 with TRBJ2-3, with a weak D call TRBD2 (5 bases). The length of the CDR3 is 11 residues. Deletions cut 7 bases from V and 4 bases from J, with 9 bases between. CDR1 and CDR2 (germline): SQVTM, ANQGSEA. The CDR3 nucleotides read TGCAGCGGTGAGGGCGCAGATACGCAGTATTTT. It codes for CSGEGADTQYF.

The CDR3 loop reads CARPTSGRGKVGELFF. The CDR3 bases are TGTGCCAGACCGACTAGCGGGAGGGGAAAAGTCGGGGAGCTGTTTTTT. V usage is TRBV6-4 and J usage is TRBJ2-2, with TRBD2 matching over 14 bases. From germline, CDR1 is MRHNA and CDR2 SNTAGT. V was clipped by 9 bases and J by 7 bases; unmatched bases: 10. This CDR3 region has 16 residues.